The 14 T cell receptor beta chains below were found in one sample sequenced in a study of CD8 T cells in Susac syndrome. A quantity of about 0.5 to 1 ug RNA underwent reverse transcription using random hexamers. TCRdb reprocessed the immunoSEQ multiplex PCR reads with MiXCR, giving one entry per CDR3 protein. The sample comprises about 300,000 distinct CDR3 sequences, 92% of which are singletons, and 0.065% rests with the top ten. Sequencing was performed on CD4+ T cells from PBMCs. The receptors originated from a human donor with multiple sclerosis.

The chain employs TRBV12-3 or TRBV12-4 and TRBJ2-2; D call uncertain. Trimming took 6 bases from V and 0 from J, leaving 14 bases between them. This CDR3 is 16 amino acids long. The CDR3 spells CASSPIGLANTGELFF. The CDR3 bases are TGTGCCAGCAGCCCCATAGGGCTAGCGAACACCGGGGAGCTGTTTTTT.

V gene TRBV30 combines with J gene TRBJ1-3; D gene unclear. The CDR3 spans 14 residues. Germline assignment: CDR1 GTSNPN and CDR2 SVGIG (reference sequence). Trimming took off 4 bases at V and 6 bases at J, with 16 bases between the two ends. CDR3 loop: CAWTYFGGENTIYF. CDR3 DNA: TGTGCCTGGACTTACTTCGGAGGTGAAAACACCATATATTTT.

CDR3 in amino acids: CASSHRQGVGGYTF. CDR3 nucleotides: TGTGCCAGCAGCCACCGGCAGGGTGTTGGTGGCTACACCTTC. The chain couples TRBV12-3 or TRBV12-4 to TRBJ1-2, with a tentative D call TRBD1 (5 bases). CDR3 length equals 14 residues. The ends were cut back, 6 bases at V and 7 bases at J, with 18 bases in the middle.

The chain employs TRBV5-5 and TRBJ2-2; the D is unclear. The CDR3 is made up of 15 amino acids. CDR1 SGHKS and CDR2 YYEKEE come from the germline V gene (reference sequence). The germline V and J ends were trimmed by 2 bases and 3 bases, with 11 bases remaining between them. The CDR3, as DNA: TGTGCCAGCAGCTTTGTCCCAGCCTACACCGGGGAGCTGTTTTTT. It yields the protein CASSFVPAYTGELFF. Drawing the rest from reference TRBV5-5 and TRBJ2-2, the complete variable domain is DAGVTQSPTHLIKTRGQQVTLRCSPISGHKSVSWYQQVLGQGPQFIFQYYEKEERGRGNFPDRFSARQFPNYSSELNVNALLLGDSALYLCASSFVPAYTGELFFGEGSRLTVL.

The gene calls are TRBV4-1 and TRBJ1-2; weak D call: TRBD1 (5 bases). The length of the CDR3 is 14 residues. V lost 0 bases and J lost 6, with 11 bases in between. In germline, CDR1 is MGHRA, CDR2 YSYEKL. CDR3 in amino acids: CASSQEGEWNGYTF. The CDR3 bases are TGCGCCAGCAGCCAAGAGGGGGAATGGAATGGCTACACCTTC.

This rearrangement joins TRBV12-3 or TRBV12-4 to TRBJ1-1; D is possibly TRBD1 (5 bases). V lost 7 bases and J 0 bases, leaving 15 bases between the germline ends. The CDR3 totals 15 residues. The CDR3 here is CASTETGRMNTEAFF. The CDR3 DNA reads as TGTGCCAGCACGGAAACAGGACGTATGAACACTGAAGCTTTCTTT.

The chain has TRBV20-1 and TRBJ2-1, with D perhaps being TRBD1 or TRBD2 (5 bases each). The CDR3 contains 16 residues. With 1 base removed from V and 0 bases from J, the gap between germline ends came to 13 bases. CDR1 is DFQATT, CDR2 SNEGSKA, per germline (reference sequence). The CDR3 DNA is TGCAGTGCTAGAGTGTCCGGGGCCAGCTCCTACAATGAGCAGTTCTTC. Translation gives CSARVSGASSYNEQFF.

The chain carries TRBV3-1 and TRBJ2-2; D remains unclear. V was clipped by 1 base and J by 0 bases, with 9 bases between them. The CDR3 has 16 residues. The germline CDR1 and CDR2 sequences are LGHDT and YNNKEL (reference sequence). CDR3 bases: TGTGCCAGCAGCCAAGCGGTCAACACGAACACCGGGGAGCTGTTTTTT. Its protein is CASSQAVNTNTGELFF.

The chain combines TRBV27 with TRBJ2-1; TRBD2 matches 15 bases. V dropped 1 base and J dropped 7; count of bases not matched to a gene: 11. The CDR3 totals 19 residues. Germline V CDR1 and CDR2: MNHEY, SMNVEV (reference sequence). CDR3 in DNA: TGTGCCAGCAGTTTATACGGACTAGCGGGAGGGCGAAGAGGGAATGAGCAGTTCTTC. This sequence encodes CASSLYGLAGGRRGNEQFF.

The chain couples TRBV27 to TRBJ2-1, with 11 bases lining up with TRBD2. Germline CDR1 reads MNHEY; CDR2 reads SMNVEV (reference sequence). The V and J ends lost 7 bases and 6 bases, in that order; junction bases with no gene match: 17. CDR3 size: 18 residues. The CDR3 region has the DNA TGTGCCAGCACCCTGTTCGGCCCCGGGACTAGCGGTACCAATGAGCAGTTCTTC. This gives the protein CASTLFGPGTSGTNEQFF.

The chain is built from TRBV11-3 and TRBJ1-2; D unclear. The CDR3 contains 12 residues. V was clipped by 4 bases and J by 5 bases, with 8 bases between them. Germline assignment: CDR1 SGHNT and CDR2 YENEEA. The CDR3 loop is CASSSTSYGYTF. The CDR3 DNA is TGTGCCAGCAGCTCAACAAGTTATGGCTACACCTTC. The full variable domain, with the rest looked up from reference TRBV11-3 and TRBJ1-2, is EAGVVQSPRYKIIEKKQPVAFWCNPISGHNTLYWYLQNLGQGPELLIRYENEEAVDDSQLPKDRFSAERLKGVDSTLKIQPAELGDSAVYLCASSSTSYGYTFGSGTRLTVV.

V and J are TRBV7-2 and TRBJ2-1; unclear D gene. V lost 2 bases to trimming and J lost 10 bases, with 6 bases between them. Looked up from germline, CDR1 is SGHTA and CDR2 is FQGNSA. CDR3 length equals 11 residues. The CDR3, as DNA: TGTGCCAGCAGCTTATTGAGAGAGCAGTTCTTC. It yields the protein CASSLLREQFF. Full variable domain (rest looked up from reference TRBV7-2 and TRBJ2-1): GAGVSQSPSNKVTEKGKDVELRCDPISGHTALYWYRQSLGQGLEFLIYFQGNSAPDKSGLPSDRFSAERTGGSVSTLTIQRTQQEDSAVYLCASSLLREQFFGPGTRLTVL.

The CDR3: CASSDGEYNEQFF. Written as DNA, the CDR3 is TGTGCCAGCAGTGACGGGGAGTACAATGAGCAGTTCTTC. V and J are TRBV2 and TRBJ2-1; weak D call: TRBD2 (5 bases). The CDR3 is 13 amino acids. The germline CDR1 and CDR2 sequences are SNHLY and FYNNEI. The V end was cut by 3 bases, the J end by 4 bases, with 7 bases between.

The gene calls are TRBV20-1 and TRBJ2-7; no clear D gene. The CDR3 has 12 amino acids. V lost 3 bases and J lost 2, with 8 bases in between. Germline V gene data show CDR1 as DFQATT and CDR2 as SNEGSKA (reference sequence). In nucleotides, the CDR3 is TGCAGTGCTAGGGGAAGCACCTACGAGCAGTACTTC. Residues: CSARGSTYEQYF.